A selection of T cell receptor beta chains follows, all from one sample in a study of blood T cell repertoires in COVID-19. Libraries were prepared by immunoSEQ multiplex PCR; TCRdb keeps only in-frame clonotypes and omits some of them. Of 210,000 or so clones in the sample, about 91% are singletons; the top ten hold about 5%. The sample was peripheral blood. All receptors come from a woman aged 40 to 55 with acute or convalescent COVID-19. CDR3s include the opening cysteine and the closing phenylalanine or tryptophan. D genes are given only for firm matches. Clone size is given for some rows only: seen once, a few or many times, or a class if the clone is expanded.

D gene	CDR3 length	V gene	clone size	J gene	CDR3 protein	CDR3 DNA
TRBD1	14	TRBV29-1	NA	TRBJ1-2	CSVTLGQGPYGYTF	TGCAGCGTAACGTTGGGACAGGGGCCCTATGGCTACACCTTC
TRBD1	12	TRBV5-6	NA	TRBJ2-5	CASSLRDRGDYF	TGTGCCAGCAGCCTCCGGGACAGGGGAGATTACTTC
NA	11	TRBV12-3/TRBV12-4	NA	TRBJ1-4	CASTQGGKLFF	TGTGCCAGCACCCAAGGGGGAAAACTGTTTTTT
TRBD1	17	TRBV7-2	once	TRBJ1-2	CASSMAPTYDRDYGYTF	TGTGCCAGCAGTATGGCCCCCACTTATGACAGGGACTATGGCTACACCTTC
TRBD1	13	TRBV7-9	NA	TRBJ1-5	CASSSGQNQPQHF	TGTGCCAGCAGCTCGGGACAGAATCAGCCCCAGCATTTT
NA	14	TRBV9	NA	TRBJ2-4	CASSGGRAKNIQYF	TGTGCCAGCAGCGGGGGGAGGGCCAAAAACATTCAGTACTTC
NA	12	TRBV19	once	TRBJ1-1	CASSLGDFEAFF	TGTGCCAGTAGCTTAGGGGATTTTGAAGCTTTCTTT
NA	15	TRBV6-5	NA	TRBJ1-3	CASRKGKGHGNTIYF	TGTGCCAGCAGGAAGGGGAAAGGGCATGGAAACACCATATATTTT
NA	10	TRBV19	many	TRBJ2-3	CASKGDTQYF	TGTGCCTCTAAGGGGGATACGCAGTATTTT
TRBD1	17	TRBV27	NA	TRBJ1-2	CASSPWDRGAPGYGYTF	TGTGCCAGCAGTCCCTGGGACAGGGGGGCCCCAGGGTATGGCTACACCTTC
NA	20	TRBV30	NA	TRBJ1-1	CAWSVLIIRTVRSLNTEAFF	TGTGCCTGGAGTGTACTTATTATCCGGACAGTAAGAAGTCTGAACACTGAAGCTTTCTTT
TRBD1	14	TRBV4-2	NA	TRBJ1-1	CASSPRQGTIKAFF	TGTGCCAGCAGCCCGCGACAGGGGACAATTAAAGCTTTCTTT
TRBD1	15	TRBV2	NA	TRBJ1-1	CASSAPGQGKAEAFF	TGTGCCAGCAGTGCTCCGGGACAGGGGAAAGCTGAAGCTTTCTTT
TRBD2	16	TRBV11-2	NA	TRBJ2-3	CASSLRLAGGPDTQYF	TGTGCCAGCAGCTTACGACTAGCGGGGGGGCCCGATACGCAGTATTTT
TRBD1	17	TRBV23-1	NA	TRBJ1-5	CASSQSRGQGNGQPQHF	TGCGCCAGCAGTCAATCGCGGGGACAGGGGAATGGTCAGCCCCAGCATTTT
NA	16	TRBV19	NA	TRBJ2-3	CASSIIASALTDTQYF	TGTGCCAGTAGTATAATTGCTAGCGCCCTCACAGATACGCAGTATTTT
NA	14	TRBV7-9	NA	TRBJ1-4	CASSRGGSTEKLFF	TGTGCCAGCAGTCGGGGGGGTAGTACTGAAAAACTGTTTTTT
TRBD1	14	TRBV18	NA	TRBJ1-2	CASSRGQGARGYTF	TGTGCCAGCTCCCGAGGACAGGGGGCGCGTGGCTACACCTTC
TRBD1	15	TRBV3-1/TRBV3-2	few	TRBJ2-2	CASSWPGQGTGELFF	TGTGCCAGCAGCTGGCCGGGACAGGGGACCGGGGAGCTGTTTTTT
NA	15	TRBV18	NA	TRBJ2-5	CASSPPGRNQETQYF	TGTGCCAGCTCACCACCGGGCAGAAACCAAGAGACCCAGTACTTC
NA	15	TRBV5-6	once	TRBJ1-6	CASSLVDSANSPLHF	TGTGCCAGCAGCTTGGTGGACAGCGCAAATTCACCCCTCCACTTT
NA	15	TRBV2	NA	TRBJ2-3	CASSDGHTSTDTQYF	TGTGCCAGCAGTGACGGACATACTAGCACAGATACGCAGTATTTT
TRBD2	14	TRBV7-3	NA	TRBJ2-1	CASARGGSYNEQFF	TGTGCCAGCGCTCGGGGGGGTTCCTACAATGAGCAGTTCTTC
TRBD1	19	TRBV4-2	NA	TRBJ1-4	CASSQGTGTGSLIDEKLFF	TGTGCCAGCAGCCAGGGAACCGGGACAGGGAGCCTTATTGATGAAAAACTGTTTTTT
NA	16	TRBV28	NA	TRBJ1-5	CASSLWAGRSNQPQHF	TGTGCCAGCAGTTTATGGGCGGGACGGAGCAATCAGCCCCAGCATTTT
TRBD2	15	TRBV11-1	NA	TRBJ2-3	CASMPGLASSDTQYF	TGTGCCAGCATGCCCGGACTAGCGAGCTCAGATACGCAGTATTTT